This TCR beta chain appears in the sequencing data of a study of technical replicates of blood from several donors. Repertoires were generated with immunoSEQ multiplex PCR, while TCRdb's copy carries only in-frame clones and drops some. The sample holds tens of thousands of clones, 92% seen once. The sample holds one count of this clone. Germline assignment: CDR1 SQVTM and CDR2 ANQGSEA. The V end lost 4 bases, the J end lost 3 bases, and 10 bases lay between the germline ends. This CDR3 is built from 13 residues. The clonotype originates from a human donor in good health. Sequencing used T cells isolated from PBMCs. The J gene is TRBJ1-3, the V gene TRBV29-1; D not resolved. CDR3 sequence: CSVGAGFGNTIYF. The CDR3 DNA reads TGCAGCGTTGGGGCAGGTTTTGGAAACACCATATATTTT.